This entry lists 3 T cell receptor beta chains sequenced from one sample in a study of blood T cell repertoires in COVID-19. Data came from immunoSEQ multiplex PCR; TCRdb stores just in-frame clones and leaves some out. The sample lists about 70,000 clones; 60% to 75% were seen once. The sequenced sample consisted of peripheral blood. The receptors originated from a woman between 65 and 79 years old with acute or convalescent COVID-19.

V usage is TRBV12-3 or TRBV12-4 and J usage is TRBJ1-2; 8 bases match TRBD1. CDR3 length equals 13 residues. J was trimmed by 6 bases and V by 2 bases; bases with no gene match: 2. The CDR3 loop is CASSLSTGDGYTF. The CDR3 DNA follows: TGTGCCAGCAGTTTATCGACAGGGGATGGCTACACCTTC.

The chain carries TRBV11-2 and TRBJ2-2, with 13 bases aligning to TRBD2. The V gene's germline CDR1 is SGHAT and CDR2 FQNNGV. This CDR3 spans 15 amino acids. V dropped 4 bases and J dropped 5; count of bases not matched to a gene: 1. CDR3 nucleotides: TGTGCCAGCAGCTCGGGACTAGCGGGGACCGGGGAGCTGTTTTTT. Its protein product is CASSSGLAGTGELFF.

The chain employs TRBV3-1 (or the pseudogene TRBV3-2) and TRBJ2-1; 8 bases match TRBD2. Germline loops: CDR1 LGHDT, CDR2 YNNKEL (reference sequence). Germline trimming cut 3 bases from V and 4 bases from J; bases unmatched to any gene: 8. This CDR3 contains 16 residues. CDR3 nucleotides: TGTGCCAGCAGCCAGGTAGCGGGGAGGTATTACAATGAGCAGTTCTTC. Translated, it gives CASSQVAGRYYNEQFF.